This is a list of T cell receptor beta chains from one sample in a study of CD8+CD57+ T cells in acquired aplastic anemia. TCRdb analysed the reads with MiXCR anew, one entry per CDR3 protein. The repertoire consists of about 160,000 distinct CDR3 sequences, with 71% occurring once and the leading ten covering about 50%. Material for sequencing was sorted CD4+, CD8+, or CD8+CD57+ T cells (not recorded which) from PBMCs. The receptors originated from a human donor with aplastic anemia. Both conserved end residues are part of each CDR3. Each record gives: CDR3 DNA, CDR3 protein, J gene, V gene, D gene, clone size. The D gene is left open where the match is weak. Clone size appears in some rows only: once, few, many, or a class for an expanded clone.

CDR3nt: TGCGCCAGCAGCTTGGCAGACAGGGCCGGCGCCGGGGAGCTGTTTTTT; CDR3aa: CASSLADRAGAGELFF; j_gene: TRBJ2-2; v_gene: TRBV5-1; d_gene: TRBD1; abundance: many
CDR3nt: TGTGCCAGCACCAAGACGGGGACATACTCTGGAAACACCATATATTTT; CDR3aa: CASTKTGTYSGNTIYF; j_gene: TRBJ1-3; v_gene: TRBV6-5; d_gene: .; abundance: .
CDR3nt: TGTGCCAGCAGCCCCCTTGGGGGTAGTCAGCCCCAGCATTTT; CDR3aa: CASSPLGGSQPQHF; j_gene: TRBJ1-5; v_gene: TRBV7-2; d_gene: .; abundance: .
CDR3nt: TGTGCCACCAGTGACCCTCGGACTGGTAACACCGGGGAGCTGTTTTTT; CDR3aa: CATSDPRTGNTGELFF; j_gene: TRBJ2-2; v_gene: TRBV24-1; d_gene: .; abundance: .
CDR3nt: TGCGCCAGCAGTGAGGGTGGGACTGAAGCTTTCTTT; CDR3aa: CASSEGGTEAFF; j_gene: TRBJ1-1; v_gene: TRBV25-1; d_gene: .; abundance: .
CDR3nt: TGTGCCAGCAGTCACCGGGACAGGGATACCTACGGGCAGTACTTC; CDR3aa: CASSHRDRDTYGQYF; j_gene: TRBJ2-7; v_gene: TRBV12-3/TRBV12-4; d_gene: TRBD1; abundance: .
CDR3nt: TGTGCCAGCAGCATTTCTAGCGGGGGCACAGATACGCAGTATTTT; CDR3aa: CASSISSGGTDTQYF; j_gene: TRBJ2-3; v_gene: TRBV6-4; d_gene: TRBD2; abundance: many
CDR3nt: TGTGCCATCAGTGGTAACCCCGCCGCAGATACGCAGTATTTT; CDR3aa: CAISGNPAADTQYF; j_gene: TRBJ2-3; v_gene: TRBV10-3; d_gene: .; abundance: .
CDR3nt: TGTGCCAGCAGCTCGGGACTAGCGGGGAAGAAAGAGACCCAGTACTTC; CDR3aa: CASSSGLAGKKETQYF; j_gene: TRBJ2-5; v_gene: TRBV11-2; d_gene: TRBD2; abundance: .
CDR3nt: TGCGCCAGCAGCTTGACACCCGAGAGAGGGAAGGGCTATGGCTACACCTTC; CDR3aa: CASSLTPERGKGYGYTF; j_gene: TRBJ1-2; v_gene: TRBV5-1; d_gene: .; abundance: .
CDR3nt: TGTGCCAGCAGCCCTAGGGGTGAGCTAGGGTATGGCTACACCTTC; CDR3aa: CASSPRGELGYGYTF; j_gene: TRBJ1-2; v_gene: TRBV7-2; d_gene: .; abundance: .
CDR3nt: TGTGCCAGTAGACCAATAGCGGGAGCATCCTACGAGCAGTACTTC; CDR3aa: CASRPIAGASYEQYF; j_gene: TRBJ2-7; v_gene: TRBV19; d_gene: TRBD2; abundance: .
CDR3nt: TGTGCCAGCAGTTTCCCGACTAGCGGGGGTGCCACAGATACGCAGTATTTT; CDR3aa: CASSFPTSGGATDTQYF; j_gene: TRBJ2-3; v_gene: TRBV6-5; d_gene: TRBD2; abundance: few
CDR3nt: TGTGCCAGCAGCTTAGGACTAGCGGGGGTGCGGTTGAGCACAGATACGCAGTATTTT; CDR3aa: CASSLGLAGVRLSTDTQYF; j_gene: TRBJ2-3; v_gene: TRBV7-2; d_gene: TRBD2; abundance: .
CDR3nt: TGTGCCAGCAGCACCCTCGGGGGCGATGAGCAGTTCTTC; CDR3aa: CASSTLGGDEQFF; j_gene: TRBJ2-1; v_gene: TRBV7-8; d_gene: .; abundance: once
CDR3nt: TGTGCCAGCAGACTAGGGGGTGGAGAGACCCAGTACTTC; CDR3aa: CASRLGGGETQYF; j_gene: TRBJ2-5; v_gene: TRBV7-9; d_gene: .; abundance: .
CDR3nt: TGTGCCAGCAGCTCAGGAGCGGGAGGAATCCCGTACGAGCAGTACTTC; CDR3aa: CASSSGAGGIPYEQYF; j_gene: TRBJ2-7; v_gene: TRBV7-2; d_gene: TRBD2; abundance: .
CDR3nt: TGTGCCAGCAGCCTAGTGGGGGGATCCACCGGGGAGCTGTTTTTT; CDR3aa: CASSLVGGSTGELFF; j_gene: TRBJ2-2; v_gene: TRBV13; d_gene: .; abundance: .
CDR3nt: TGTGCCAGCAGTGACTCAGGGGACACCGGGGAGCTGTTTTTT; CDR3aa: CASSDSGDTGELFF; j_gene: TRBJ2-2; v_gene: TRBV6-4; d_gene: .; abundance: many
CDR3nt: TGTGCCAGCGGATTAGCGGGAGGGCTCTACGAGCAGTACTTC; CDR3aa: CASGLAGGLYEQYF; j_gene: TRBJ2-7; v_gene: TRBV2; d_gene: TRBD2; abundance: .
CDR3nt: TGTGCCAGCAGTGATACCGGGACTAGCGGCCAAGAGACCCAGTACTTC; CDR3aa: CASSDTGTSGQETQYF; j_gene: TRBJ2-5; v_gene: TRBV6-5; d_gene: TRBD2; abundance: few
CDR3nt: TGTGCCTGGAAGCGGGGGGGGCCCCCTAAGTTATGGTATGGCTACACCTTC; CDR3aa: CAWKRGGPPKLWYGYTF; j_gene: TRBJ1-2; v_gene: TRBV30; d_gene: .; abundance: .
CDR3nt: TGCAGCGGATGGTACCAAGAGACCCAGTACTTC; CDR3aa: CSGWYQETQYF; j_gene: TRBJ2-5; v_gene: TRBV29-1; d_gene: .; abundance: .
CDR3nt: TGCAGTGCCGGGGTTGAGCAGTTCTTC; CDR3aa: CSAGVEQFF; j_gene: TRBJ2-1; v_gene: TRBV20-1; d_gene: .; abundance: few
CDR3nt: TGTGCCAGCAGCCCTCCGTCGAGCGGGTCAGAGACCCAGTACTTC; CDR3aa: CASSPPSSGSETQYF; j_gene: TRBJ2-5; v_gene: TRBV7-2; d_gene: .; abundance: .
CDR3nt: TGTGCCAGCAGTGAGCTAGGGACAGGGGTAACTGAAGCTTTCTTT; CDR3aa: CASSELGTGVTEAFF; j_gene: TRBJ1-1; v_gene: TRBV2; d_gene: TRBD1; abundance: .
CDR3nt: TGTGCCAGCAGCGTAAGTAGCGGGGGGTCCGATACGCAGTATTTT; CDR3aa: CASSVSSGGSDTQYF; j_gene: TRBJ2-3; v_gene: TRBV9; d_gene: TRBD2; abundance: .
CDR3nt: TGCAGTGCATCGGACCCTATGGTCTCCAATTCACCCCTCCACTTT; CDR3aa: CSASDPMVSNSPLHF; j_gene: TRBJ1-6; v_gene: TRBV20-1; d_gene: .; abundance: many
CDR3nt: TGTGCCAGCAGCGTCACCTACGAGCAGTACTTC; CDR3aa: CASSVTYEQYF; j_gene: TRBJ2-7; v_gene: TRBV11-2; d_gene: .; abundance: few
CDR3nt: TGTGCCAGCAGCTTAGGGGGAATCAAACAGGGAGACGAAAAACTGTTTTTT; CDR3aa: CASSLGGIKQGDEKLFF; j_gene: TRBJ1-4; v_gene: TRBV7-6; d_gene: .; abundance: once
CDR3nt: TGTGCCAGCAGCTCTACATCGACAGGGGAGAACTACGAGCAGTACTTC; CDR3aa: CASSSTSTGENYEQYF; j_gene: TRBJ2-7; v_gene: TRBV13; d_gene: TRBD1; abundance: many
CDR3nt: TGTGCCAGCAGTTACGACCGCTCCTACGAGCAGTACTTC; CDR3aa: CASSYDRSYEQYF; j_gene: TRBJ2-7; v_gene: TRBV6-6; d_gene: .; abundance: .
CDR3nt: TGTGCCAGCAGTGCAGCTCTAGCGGGAGTCGACGAGCAGTACTTC; CDR3aa: CASSAALAGVDEQYF; j_gene: TRBJ2-7; v_gene: TRBV7-2; d_gene: TRBD2; abundance: .
CDR3nt: TGTGCCAGCAGCTTACTAGGATGGACTGAAGCTTTCTTT; CDR3aa: CASSLLGWTEAFF; j_gene: TRBJ1-1; v_gene: TRBV7-3; d_gene: .; abundance: .
CDR3nt: TGTGCCAGCAGTGACCCCACGGGAGGGGCCAACGTCCTGACTTTC; CDR3aa: CASSDPTGGANVLTF; j_gene: TRBJ2-6; v_gene: TRBV25-1; d_gene: .; abundance: .
CDR3nt: TGTGCCAGCAGTTGGGACAGGGGCAGCAATCAGCCCCAGCATTTT; CDR3aa: CASSWDRGSNQPQHF; j_gene: TRBJ1-5; v_gene: TRBV12-3/TRBV12-4; d_gene: TRBD1; abundance: .
CDR3nt: TGTGCCATCAGTGAGACCTCATCTAGCGGAGATACGCAGTATTTT; CDR3aa: CAISETSSSGDTQYF; j_gene: TRBJ2-3; v_gene: TRBV10-3; d_gene: TRBD2; abundance: .
CDR3nt: TGTGCCAGCAGCGTTGGGACCTATGGCTACACCTTC; CDR3aa: CASSVGTYGYTF; j_gene: TRBJ1-2; v_gene: TRBV9; d_gene: .; abundance: .
CDR3nt: TGCAGTGCTGGCCGGGGCAGCGCAGATACGCAGTATTTT; CDR3aa: CSAGRGSADTQYF; j_gene: TRBJ2-3; v_gene: TRBV20-1; d_gene: .; abundance: once
CDR3nt: TGTGCCAGCAGCTCCATGGACGAGCAGTTCTTC; CDR3aa: CASSSMDEQFF; j_gene: TRBJ2-1; v_gene: TRBV7-9; d_gene: .; abundance: .
CDR3nt: TGCAGTGCGATGCAGGGGTTTTACGGCACTGAAGCTTTCTTT; CDR3aa: CSAMQGFYGTEAFF; j_gene: TRBJ1-1; v_gene: TRBV20-1; d_gene: .; abundance: .
CDR3nt: TGCGCCAGCAGTGAGACTGTGGCAGGGTCAAGCTATGGCTACACCTTC; CDR3aa: CASSETVAGSSYGYTF; j_gene: TRBJ1-2; v_gene: TRBV10-2; d_gene: .; abundance: .
CDR3nt: TGTGCCAGTAGTCAGCAGTCCCCTGAAACTTTCTTT; CDR3aa: CASSQQSPETFF; j_gene: TRBJ1-1; v_gene: TRBV19; d_gene: .; abundance: .
CDR3nt: TGTGCCATCACCAGCGGGAGCTCCTACAATGAGCAGTTCTTC; CDR3aa: CAITSGSSYNEQFF; j_gene: TRBJ2-1; v_gene: TRBV10-3; d_gene: TRBD2; abundance: few
CDR3nt: TGTGCCAGCTCACCACCTGACAGGCCCGAGCAGTACTTC; CDR3aa: CASSPPDRPEQYF; j_gene: TRBJ2-7; v_gene: TRBV18; d_gene: .; abundance: .
CDR3nt: TGTGCCAGCAGCCGGGACAGGGGGCTCGACTATGGCTACACCTTC; CDR3aa: CASSRDRGLDYGYTF; j_gene: TRBJ1-2; v_gene: TRBV11-2; d_gene: TRBD1; abundance: .
CDR3nt: TGTGCCAGCAGTGAACAGGGACTAGCGGCAGAGACCCAGTACTTC; CDR3aa: CASSEQGLAAETQYF; j_gene: TRBJ2-5; v_gene: TRBV2; d_gene: TRBD2; abundance: .
CDR3nt: TGTGCCACCAGCAGAGGGGACCATAGCAATCAGCCCCAGCATTTT; CDR3aa: CATSRGDHSNQPQHF; j_gene: TRBJ1-5; v_gene: TRBV15; d_gene: .; abundance: once
CDR3nt: TGTGCCACCAGACTACATCCCTATCACAGGGATGGCTACACCTTC; CDR3aa: CATRLHPYHRDGYTF; j_gene: TRBJ1-2; v_gene: TRBV15; d_gene: .; abundance: many
CDR3nt: TGTGCCAGCAGTATTAGTAGGGACACTGAAGCTTTCTTT; CDR3aa: CASSISRDTEAFF; j_gene: TRBJ1-1; v_gene: TRBV6-5; d_gene: .; abundance: .
CDR3nt: TGCAGTGCCCTAAACGACCGCAGCTATGGCTACACCTTC; CDR3aa: CSALNDRSYGYTF; j_gene: TRBJ1-2; v_gene: TRBV20-1; d_gene: .; abundance: .
CDR3nt: TGCGCCAGCAGCCAAGATAGGACAGGGGGGAATGAAAAACTGTTTTTT; CDR3aa: CASSQDRTGGNEKLFF; j_gene: TRBJ1-4; v_gene: TRBV4-1; d_gene: TRBD1; abundance: .
CDR3nt: TGTGCCAGCAGTGGGGGGATCGGTCAGCCCCAGCATTTT; CDR3aa: CASSGGIGQPQHF; j_gene: TRBJ1-5; v_gene: TRBV2; d_gene: .; abundance: .
CDR3nt: TGTGCCACCCTCTCGCCCGGCTCCTACGAGCAGTACTTC; CDR3aa: CATLSPGSYEQYF; j_gene: TRBJ2-7; v_gene: TRBV19; d_gene: .; abundance: .
CDR3nt: TGTGCCAGCAGTGGAACACAGGGACAAGTCCTCCACTTT; CDR3aa: CASSGTQGQVLHF; j_gene: TRBJ1-6; v_gene: TRBV25-1; d_gene: .; abundance: .
CDR3nt: TGCAGTGCTAGAGGCCAGGGGGCCTGGACTGAAGCTTTCTTT; CDR3aa: CSARGQGAWTEAFF; j_gene: TRBJ1-1; v_gene: TRBV20-1; d_gene: TRBD1; abundance: .
CDR3nt: TGTGCCAGCAGTGCCGGGACAGGGGAACGCACTGAAGCTTTCTTT; CDR3aa: CASSAGTGERTEAFF; j_gene: TRBJ1-1; v_gene: TRBV6-4; d_gene: TRBD1; abundance: .
CDR3nt: TGTGCCAGCAGTGACTCAGAGACCACAGATACGCAGTATTTT; CDR3aa: CASSDSETTDTQYF; j_gene: TRBJ2-3; v_gene: TRBV6-4; d_gene: .; abundance: many